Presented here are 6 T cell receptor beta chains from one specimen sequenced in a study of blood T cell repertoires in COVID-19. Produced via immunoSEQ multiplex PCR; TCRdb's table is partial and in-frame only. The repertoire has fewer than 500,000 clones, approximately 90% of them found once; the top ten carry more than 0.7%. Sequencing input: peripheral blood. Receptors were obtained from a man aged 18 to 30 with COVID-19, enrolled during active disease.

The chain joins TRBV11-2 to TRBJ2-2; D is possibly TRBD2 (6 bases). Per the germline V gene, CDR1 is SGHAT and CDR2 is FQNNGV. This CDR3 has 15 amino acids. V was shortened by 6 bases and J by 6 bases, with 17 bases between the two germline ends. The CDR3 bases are TGTGCCAGCAGGGGGGACTTGATCCCCGCCGGGGAGCTGTTTTTT. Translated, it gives CASRGDLIPAGELFF.

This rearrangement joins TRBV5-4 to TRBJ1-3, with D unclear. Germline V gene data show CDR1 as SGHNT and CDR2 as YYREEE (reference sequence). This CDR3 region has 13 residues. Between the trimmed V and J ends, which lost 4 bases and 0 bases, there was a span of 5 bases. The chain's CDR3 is CASSQNSGNTIYF. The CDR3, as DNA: TGTGCCAGCAGCCAAAACTCTGGAAACACCATATATTTT.

The CDR3 bases are TGTGCCTGGAGTGTGGCAGGGGTTGACGAGCAGTACTTC. Translation: CAWSVAGVDEQYF. The chain uses TRBV30 and TRBJ2-7, with D perhaps TRBD1 (6 bases). V lost 0 bases and J lost 5, with 11 bases in between. Germline CDR1 reads GTSNPN; CDR2 reads SVGIG (reference sequence). The CDR3 consists of 13 residues.

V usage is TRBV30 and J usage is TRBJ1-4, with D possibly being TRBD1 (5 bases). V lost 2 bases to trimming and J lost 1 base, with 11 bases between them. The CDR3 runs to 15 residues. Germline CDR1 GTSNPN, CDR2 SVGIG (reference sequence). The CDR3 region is CAWSLPGGTNEKLFF. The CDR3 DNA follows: TGTGCCTGGAGTCTCCCGGGGGGAACTAATGAAAAACTGTTTTTT.

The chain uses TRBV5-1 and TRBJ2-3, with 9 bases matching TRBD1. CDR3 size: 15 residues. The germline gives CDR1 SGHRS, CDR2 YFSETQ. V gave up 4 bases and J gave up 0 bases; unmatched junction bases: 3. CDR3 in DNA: TGCGCCAGCAGCGGACAGGGGCCTAGCACAGATACGCAGTATTTT. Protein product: CASSGQGPSTDTQYF.

As DNA, the CDR3 is TGTGCCAGTAGTAACCGACAGGGAAACACCGGGGAGCTGTTTTTT. Translation: CASSNRQGNTGELFF. The rearrangement links TRBV19 to TRBJ2-2, with 7 bases identical to TRBD1. The CDR3 runs to 15 residues. CDR1 LNHDA and CDR2 SQIVND come from the germline V gene (reference sequence). With 4 bases clipped from V and 2 bases from J, the junction kept 4 bases outside the gene matches.